This TCR beta chain was sequenced in a study of T cells after yellow fever vaccination. The CDR3 is 13 residues long. Germline values: CDR1 MNHEY, CDR2 SVGEGT. V was pared by 2 bases and J by 7 bases, with 11 bases between. TCRdb re-derived calls from the 5' RACE reads in MiXCR, one entry per CDR3 protein. The sample shows 600,000 to 750,000 distinct CDR3 sequences, 9% to 15% of them seen only once. This receptor was identified in a young man who received the YFV17D yellow fever vaccine. The J gene is TRBJ1-2, the V gene TRBV6-2 or TRBV6-3; the D gene is possibly TRBD1 (5 bases). This specimen consisted of PBMCs, obtained on the day of the yellow fever booster vaccination. The CDR3 DNA is TGTGCCAGCAGTTACGTGCAGGGCGGTGGCTACACCTTC. Amino acids: CASSYVQGGGYTF.